These 18 T cell receptor beta chains share one sample of origin, sequenced in a study of OX40 agonist ivuxolimab in advanced cancers. Library construction relied on the immunoSEQ multiplex PCR assay. In TCRdb, the immuneACCESS table is reduced to in-frame sequences with V and J assigned. These tables do not hold every clone; where another copy was compared, an unresolved V gene accounts for under half, and the others remain unexplained. This sample holds tens of thousands of clones; approximately 89% were observed only once. The ten largest clonotypes hold around 2% of the sample. The sample consisted of CD4+ or CD8+ T cells sorted from blood, taken in a trial of the OX40 agonist ivuxolimab. These receptors all come from an adult with an advanced solid tumor such as melanoma, head and neck, liver or kidney cancer.

The rearrangement links TRBV28 to TRBJ1-2, with D perhaps matching TRBD1 (5 bases). In germline, CDR1 is MDHEN, CDR2 SYDVKM. Trimming removed 3 bases from V and 8 bases from J, with 19 bases in between. The CDR3 is 15 residues long. The CDR3 sequence: CASSFARQGLKGYTF. CDR3 DNA sequence: TGTGCCAGCAGTTTCGCCCGCCAGGGATTGAAGGGCTACACCTTC.

The V gene is TRBV2, the J gene TRBJ1-1; D not certain. The germline V and J ends were trimmed by 2 bases and 5 bases, with 12 bases remaining between them. CDR3 length: 14 residues. Germline V gene sequence: CDR1 SNHLY, CDR2 FYNNEI. Here the CDR3 DNA reads TGTGCCAGCAGTGAACAGGACGTTCCAACTGAAGCTTTCTTT. This sequence encodes CASSEQDVPTEAFF.

The V call is TRBV7-2, the J call TRBJ1-6; D uncertain. This CDR3 is built from 12 residues. The V gene lost 5 bases and the J gene lost 7 bases, with 6 bases spanning the gap. Germline CDR1 and CDR2: SGHTA and FQGNSA. The CDR3 loop is CASSPVNSPLHF. The CDR3 DNA reads as TGTGCCAGCAGCCCCGTAAATTCACCCCTCCACTTT.

The V call is TRBV19, the J call TRBJ1-4; the D is unclear. The CDR3 is 15 amino acids. Germline CDR1 LNHDA, CDR2 SQIVND (reference sequence). The germline V and J ends were trimmed by 11 bases and 1 base, with 17 bases remaining between them. The CDR3, as DNA: TGTGCCGGCCTAAACGGGTACGGAACTAATGAAAAACTGTTTTTT. Its translation is CAGLNGYGTNEKLFF.

The rearrangement joins TRBV4-2 to TRBJ2-3; 9 bases are a match to TRBD2. Losses at the gene ends were 1 base for V and 1 base for J; bases not matched to a gene: 9. The CDR3 is 18 residues long. Per the germline V gene, CDR1 is LGHNA and CDR2 is YNFKEQ. The CDR3 protein is CASSQAWRGGKGTDTQYF. The CDR3 DNA follows: TGTGCCAGCAGCCAAGCGTGGCGGGGGGGCAAGGGCACAGATACGCAGTATTTT.

J is TRBJ2-2 and V is TRBV7-2; a possible D gene is TRBD2 (7 bases). V was clipped by 5 bases and J by 1 base, with 20 bases between them. Germline V gene lookup returns CDR1 SGHTA and CDR2 FQGNSA. The CDR3 sequence is 18 residues long. In DNA form, the CDR3 reads TGTGCCAGCAGCCATCTCGATGGGGGGGCAGGGAACACCGGGGAGCTGTTTTTT. This translates into CASSHLDGGAGNTGELFF.

This chain connects TRBV27 to TRBJ1-2; tentative D call: TRBD1 (5 bases). V was trimmed by 5 bases and J by 4 bases, leaving 11 bases between them. The CDR3 has 13 amino acids. Germline CDR1 MNHEY, CDR2 SMNVEV (reference sequence). The CDR3: CASSLQGSYGYTF. As DNA, the CDR3 is TGTGCCAGCAGTCTCCAGGGCAGCTATGGCTACACCTTC.

The V and J genes are TRBV11-1 and TRBJ1-1; the D is unclear. The CDR3 spans 11 residues. With 5 bases removed from V and 0 bases from J, the gap between germline ends came to 1 base. Germline V gene data show CDR1 as SGHAT and CDR2 as FQDESV (reference sequence). Written as DNA, the CDR3 is TGTGCCAGCAGCATGAACACTGAAGCTTTCTTT. It is translated as CASSMNTEAFF. Using reference TRBV11-1 and TRBJ1-1 for the parts outside the CDR3, the full variable domain is EAEVAQSPRYKITEKSQAVAFWCDPISGHATLYWYRQILGQGPELLVQFQDESVVDDSQLPKDRFSAERLKGVDSTLKIQPAELGDSAMYLCASSMNTEAFFGQGTRLTVV.

The chain couples TRBV5-5 to TRBJ2-5; the D is unclear. CDR3 length equals 11 residues. The V gene lost 5 bases and the J gene lost 4 bases, with 6 bases spanning the gap. Germline assignment: CDR1 SGHKS and CDR2 YYEKEE (reference sequence). This CDR3 reads CASSRIETQYF. The CDR3 region has the DNA TGTGCCAGCAGTAGAATAGAGACCCAGTACTTC.

This chain connects TRBV7-2 to TRBJ2-5; unclear D gene. This CDR3 has 12 residues. Germline CDR1 SGHTA, CDR2 FQGNSA. Trimming removed 3 bases from V and 5 bases from J, with 7 bases in between. CDR3 sequence reads: CASSFPTETQYF. CDR3 DNA: TGTGCCAGCAGCTTTCCTACGGAGACCCAGTACTTC.

In this sample, this clone turned up a few times. V and J are TRBV15 and TRBJ1-6; D call uncertain. The V and J ends lost 0 bases and 10 bases respectively, with 10 bases between them. The CDR3 has 14 amino acids. Germline loops: CDR1 LNHNV, CDR2 YYDKDF (reference sequence). CDR3 in amino acids: CATSRELARSPLHF. Written as DNA, the CDR3 is TGTGCCACCAGCAGAGAGCTGGCGCGATCACCCCTCCACTTT.

V usage is TRBV7-2 and J usage is TRBJ2-1; no reliable D call. The CDR3 is made up of 11 amino acids. V lost 5 bases, J lost 7 bases, and 6 bases lay in between. CDR1 and CDR2 from the germline V gene are SGHTA and FQGNSA. The CDR3 loop reads CASSPKNEQFF. The CDR3 region has the DNA TGTGCCAGCAGCCCTAAAAATGAGCAGTTCTTC. Looking up the rest from reference TRBV7-2 and TRBJ2-1 gives the full variable domain: GAGVSQSPSNKVTEKGKDVELRCDPISGHTALYWYRQSLGQGLEFLIYFQGNSAPDKSGLPSDRFSAERTGGSVSTLTIQRTQQEDSAVYLCASSPKNEQFFGPGTRLTVL.

This clone was found a few times. This CDR3 is CASSLARTDGYTF. In nucleotides, the CDR3 is TGCGCCAGCAGCTTGGCCAGGACGGATGGCTACACCTTC. This chain uses TRBV5-1 with TRBJ1-2; D not resolved. The CDR3 spans 13 residues. The germline V gene has CDR1 SGHRS and CDR2 YFSETQ. Trimming took off 0 bases at V and 6 bases at J, with 9 bases between the two ends.

The rearrangement links TRBV5-4 to TRBJ2-2, with 7 bases that match TRBD2. V was pared by 0 bases and J by 3 bases, with 2 bases of the junction left unmatched. CDR3 length equals 15 residues. Germline V CDR1 and CDR2: SGHNT, YYREEE (reference sequence). CDR3 residues: CASSLGAGDTGELFF. The DNA for the CDR3 is TGTGCCAGCAGCTTGGGGGCGGGGGACACCGGGGAGCTGTTTTTT.

This clone has just a few counts. The V and J genes are TRBV6-5 and TRBJ1-2, with D maybe TRBD1 (6 bases). Germline CDR1 MNHEY, CDR2 SVGAGI. V gave up 5 bases and J gave up 0 bases, with 13 bases separating them. The CDR3 runs to 15 residues. The CDR3 region is CASSTRTETNYGYTF. CDR3 sequence (DNA): TGTGCCAGCAGTACCCGGACAGAAACTAACTATGGCTACACCTTC.

The rearrangement joins TRBV7-2 to TRBJ2-7; no reliable D call. V lost 3 bases and J 0 bases, leaving 12 bases between the germline ends. Germline V gives CDR1 SGHTA, CDR2 FQGNSA. The CDR3 covers 15 residues. The DNA for the CDR3 is TGTGCCAGCAGCTTCTCGATGGGCGACTCCTACGAGCAGTACTTC. Translated: CASSFSMGDSYEQYF.

This chain joins TRBV19 and TRBJ1-1, with TRBD1 as a possible D gene (6 bases). CDR3 size: 13 residues. V shed 7 bases and J shed 4 bases, with 13 bases lying between them. The germline gives CDR1 LNHDA, CDR2 SQIVND (reference sequence). The CDR3 DNA sequence: TGTGCCAGTACCGATAGGGGGATCACTGAAGCTTTCTTT. This gives the protein CASTDRGITEAFF.

Details on this clone: At one boundary the junction diverges from the germline segment, which might be a read error. The sample contains more than one DNA sequence encoding this CDR3. This rearrangement joins TRBV28 to TRBJ2-1, with a possible D match to TRBD2 (6 bases). The V gene's germline CDR1 is MDHEN and CDR2 SYDVKM. This CDR3 comprises 12 residues. The CDR3, as DNA: TGTGCCAGTAGTTTAAGCGGGCCGGGGCAGTTCTTC. Residues: CASSLSGPGQFF.